This is a list of T cell receptor beta chains from one sample in a study of regulatory T cells in long-lasting Graves disease. TCRdb redid the calling of the multiplex PCR reads with MiXCR, one entry per CDR3 protein. Altogether approximately 540,000 distinct CDR3 sequences are present, around 12% being singletons, with the ten largest covering roughly 8.9%. A further study also used this sample, focusing on T cells in Graves' hyperthyroidism and ophthalmopathy.

The sample was peripheral blood mononuclear cells (PBMCs), taken at new diagnosis, from a patient treated with antithyroid drugs. These receptors originate from a woman aged 30 to 39 with Graves disease. The CDR3 runs from the conserved cysteine through the conserved F or W. D genes are given only for firm matches. Where a row states a size, it is once, few, many or the class of an expanded clone; other rows omit it.

v_gene	j_gene	d_gene	abundance	CDR3aa	CDR3nt
TRBV7-3	TRBJ2-7	-	many	CASSPRGSGGMYEQYF	TGTGCCAGCAGCCCCCGGGGTAGCGGAGGCATGTACGAGCAGTACTTC
TRBV12-3/TRBV12-4	TRBJ1-5	-	many	CASSLRVGQPQHF	TGTGCCAGCAGTTTGAGGGTAGGACAGCCCCAGCATTTT
TRBV29-1	TRBJ2-1	-	many	CSVRASSSYNEQFF	TGCAGCGTTAGAGCAAGTTCTTCCTACAATGAGCAGTTCTTC
TRBV29-1	TRBJ1-1	-	few	CSVSTDTYTEAFF	TGCAGCGTTTCGACAGATACTTACACTGAAGCTTTCTTT
TRBV2	TRBJ1-5	TRBD1	many	CASNRDSANQPQHF	TGTGCCAGTAACCGGGACAGCGCAAATCAGCCCCAGCATTTT
TRBV12-3/TRBV12-4	TRBJ2-2	TRBD1	-	CASSRGQLVSGELFF	TGTGCCAGCAGCAGGGGGCAGTTGGTTTCCGGGGAGCTGTTTTTT
TRBV18	TRBJ2-7	-	many	CASSGSRGPLYEQYF	TGTGCCAGCTCAGGGTCCCGCGGGCCTCTCTACGAGCAGTACTTC
TRBV19	TRBJ1-3	-	many	CASSMVLRSGNTIYF	TGTGCCAGTAGTATGGTTTTGAGATCTGGAAACACCATATATTTT
TRBV27	TRBJ2-7	TRBD2	many	CASSILGTSGRTYEQYF	TGTGCCAGCAGTATCCTCGGGACTAGCGGGAGGACCTACGAGCAGTACTTC
TRBV5-6	TRBJ2-7	-	few	CASSLGDRPLYEQYF	TGTGCCAGCAGCTTAGGTGACAGGCCCCTCTACGAGCAGTACTTC
TRBV11-2	TRBJ2-5	TRBD2	many	CASSPLGGSQETQYF	TGTGCCAGCAGCCCTCTCGGGGGGAGTCAAGAGACCCAGTACTTC
TRBV6-1	TRBJ1-2	-	-	CASRTGTRNGSGYTF	TGTGCCAGCAGGACCGGGACAAGGAACGGGAGTGGCTACACCTTC
TRBV19	TRBJ1-1	-	few	CASRAGYTEAFF	TGTGCCAGTAGAGCAGGGTACACTGAAGCTTTCTTT
TRBV9	TRBJ2-5	-	-	CASSLTSGTDETQYF	TGTGCCAGCAGCCTTACCTCCGGGACGGATGAGACCCAGTACTTC
TRBV28	TRBJ1-4	-	many	CASSLLKTPGDEKLFF	TGTGCCAGCAGTCTGCTGAAGACCCCTGGGGATGAAAAACTGTTTTTT
TRBV12-3/TRBV12-4	TRBJ2-3	-	few	CASSFKDGTSTDTQYF	TGTGCCAGCAGTTTCAAGGACGGAACTAGCACAGATACGCAGTATTTT
TRBV18	TRBJ1-1	TRBD1	-	CASSPRPTGPGREASF	TGTGCCAGCTCACCGCGTCCGACAGGGCCGGGCAGGGAAGCTTCCTTT